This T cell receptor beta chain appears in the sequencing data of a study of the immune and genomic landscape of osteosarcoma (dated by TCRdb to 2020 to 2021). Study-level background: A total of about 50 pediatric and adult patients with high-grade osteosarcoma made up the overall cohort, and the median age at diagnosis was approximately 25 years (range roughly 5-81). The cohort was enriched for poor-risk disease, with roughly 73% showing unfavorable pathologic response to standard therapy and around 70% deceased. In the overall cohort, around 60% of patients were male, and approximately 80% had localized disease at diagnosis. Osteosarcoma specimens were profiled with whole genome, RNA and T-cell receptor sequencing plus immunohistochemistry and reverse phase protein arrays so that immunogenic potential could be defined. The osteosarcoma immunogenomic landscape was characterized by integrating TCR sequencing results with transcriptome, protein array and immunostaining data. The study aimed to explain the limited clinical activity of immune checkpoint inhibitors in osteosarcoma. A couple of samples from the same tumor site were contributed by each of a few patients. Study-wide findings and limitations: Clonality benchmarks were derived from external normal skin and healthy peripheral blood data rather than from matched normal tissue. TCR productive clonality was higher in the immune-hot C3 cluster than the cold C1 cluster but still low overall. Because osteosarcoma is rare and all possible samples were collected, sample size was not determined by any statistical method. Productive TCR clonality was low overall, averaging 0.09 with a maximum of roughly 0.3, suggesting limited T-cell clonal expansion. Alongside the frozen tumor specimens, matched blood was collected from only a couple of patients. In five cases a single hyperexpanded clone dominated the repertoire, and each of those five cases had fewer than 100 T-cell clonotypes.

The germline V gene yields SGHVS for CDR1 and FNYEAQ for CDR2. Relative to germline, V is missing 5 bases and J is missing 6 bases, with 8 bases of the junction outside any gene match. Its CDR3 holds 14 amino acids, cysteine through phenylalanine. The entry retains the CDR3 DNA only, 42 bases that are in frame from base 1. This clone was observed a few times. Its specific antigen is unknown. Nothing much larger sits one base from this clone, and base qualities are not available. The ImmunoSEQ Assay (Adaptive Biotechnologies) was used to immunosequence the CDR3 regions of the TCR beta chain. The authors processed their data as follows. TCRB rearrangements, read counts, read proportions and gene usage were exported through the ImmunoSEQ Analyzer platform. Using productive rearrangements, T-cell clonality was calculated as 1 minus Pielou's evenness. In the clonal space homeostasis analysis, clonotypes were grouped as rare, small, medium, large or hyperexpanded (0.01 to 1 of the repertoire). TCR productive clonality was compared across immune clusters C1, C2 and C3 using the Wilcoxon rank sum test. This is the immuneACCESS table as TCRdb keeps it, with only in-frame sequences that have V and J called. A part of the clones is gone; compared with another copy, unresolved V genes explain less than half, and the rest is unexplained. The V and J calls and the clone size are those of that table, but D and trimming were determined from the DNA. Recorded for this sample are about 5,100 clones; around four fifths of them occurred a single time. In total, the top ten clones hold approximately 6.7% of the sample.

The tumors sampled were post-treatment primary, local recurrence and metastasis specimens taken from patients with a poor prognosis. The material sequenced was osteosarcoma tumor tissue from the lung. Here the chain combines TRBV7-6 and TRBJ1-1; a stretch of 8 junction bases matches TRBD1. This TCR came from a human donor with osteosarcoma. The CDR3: CASSIGQGNAEAFF. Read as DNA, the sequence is TGTGCCAGCAGCATCGGACAGGGCAACGCTGAAGCTTTCTTT.